This is a list of T cell receptor beta chains from one sample in a study of shared clonotypes between healthy human individuals. The table came from immunoSEQ multiplex PCR; TCRdb's copy has only in-frame clones and leaves some out. Of about 2.4 million clones listed, around 90% are singletons. What was sequenced was naive CD4+ T cells sorted from blood. Receptors originate from a man between 18 and 29 years old in good health. Both conserved end residues are part of each CDR3. D genes are given only for firm matches. Part of the rows lack a size; the others show once, few, many or a class for expanded clones.

>TRBJ2-2|.|TRBV6-1|.
CASSVDRAISGELFF
TGTGCCAGCAGTGTAGACCGGGCCATTTCGGGGGAGCTGTTTTTT
>TRBJ1-6|.|TRBV11-1|TRBD1
CASSPPGGNSPLHF
TGTGCCAGCAGCCCCCCAGGGGGCAATTCACCCCTCCACTTT
>TRBJ2-7|.|TRBV10-1|TRBD2
CASSEAGGPNYEQYF
TGCGCCAGCAGTGAGGCGGGAGGGCCTAACTACGAGCAGTACTTC
>TRBJ2-1|.|TRBV28|.
CASSGRMYNEQFF
TGTGCCAGCAGCGGGAGAATGTACAATGAGCAGTTCTTC
>TRBJ2-7|.|TRBV27|.
CASSPVLVMTYEQYF
TGTGCCAGCAGCCCCGTCTTGGTCATGACCTACGAGCAGTACTTC
>TRBJ2-7|once|TRBV4-1|.
CASSQETGRSEQYF
TGCGCCAGCAGCCAGGAGACCGGACGGAGCGAGCAGTACTTC
>TRBJ1-3|.|TRBV4-2|.
CASSQNSVLQPGGSGNTIYF
TGTGCCAGCAGCCAAAACTCGGTTCTACAACCGGGCGGCTCTGGAAACACCATATATTTT
>TRBJ2-2|once|TRBV10-3|.
CAISEQHRVGGELFF
TGTGCCATCAGTGAGCAACACAGGGTTGGCGGGGAGCTGTTTTTT
>TRBJ2-5|once|TRBV9|TRBD2
CASSVGLAGGQETQYF
TGTGCCAGCAGCGTAGGGCTAGCGGGGGGGCAAGAGACCCAGTACTTC
>TRBJ2-3|.|TRBV13|.
CASSSSGPTVDTQYF
TGTGCCAGCAGCTCCTCGGGACCGACTGTAGATACGCAGTATTTT
>TRBJ2-6|.|TRBV7-3|.
CASRYSGANVLTF
TGTGCCAGCCGTTATTCAGGGGCCAACGTCCTGACTTTC
>TRBJ2-7|.|TRBV11-1|.
CASSLEPSYEQYF
TGTGCCAGCAGCTTAGAACCGTCCTACGAGCAGTACTTC
>TRBJ2-7|.|TRBV19|.
CASSIADEQYF
TGTGCCAGTAGTATCGCGGACGAGCAGTACTTC
>TRBJ2-1|.|TRBV19|TRBD2
CASSIGTSVNEQFF
TGTGCCAGTAGTATTGGGACTAGCGTTAATGAGCAGTTCTTC
>TRBJ1-5|.|TRBV7-2|.
CASSLAQGQPQHF
TGTGCCAGCAGCTTAGCGCAGGGTCAGCCCCAGCATTTT
>TRBJ2-2|.|TRBV10-1|.
CASSRRGANTGELFF
TGCGCCAGCAGCCGAAGAGGAGCTAACACCGGGGAGCTGTTTTTT
>TRBJ1-6|few|TRBV15|.
CATSRDRMRDNSPLHF
TGTGCCACCAGCAGAGATAGGATGCGGGATAATTCACCCCTCCACTTT
>TRBJ1-1|.|TRBV10-2|.
CASSEGRGWSEAFF
TGCGCCAGCAGTGAGGGCAGGGGATGGTCTGAAGCTTTCTTT
>TRBJ1-5|.|TRBV7-2|.
CASSQGTTQPQHF
TGTGCCAGCAGCCAAGGGACGACTCAGCCCCAGCATTTT
>TRBJ2-7|.|TRBV27|.
CASSASSYEQYF
TGTGCCAGCAGTGCGAGCTCCTACGAGCAGTACTTC
>TRBJ2-2|.|TRBV4-1|.
CASSQENGIGELFF
TGCGCCAGCAGCCAAGAAAATGGGATCGGGGAGCTGTTTTTT